This TCR beta chain originates from a study of radiation and T cells in renal cell carcinoma. The method was immunoSEQ multiplex PCR; TCRdb's version includes in-frame clones alone and lacks a portion of them. The repertoire holds approximately 14,000 clones, with 64% as singletons. Worth noting for this clone: Its antigen is currently unknown.

Treatment here: 15 Gy SBRT to primary tumor, nephrectomy 4 weeks later. Findings and limits, study-wide: Irradiated tumors had higher TCR clonality than control tumors.

This clonotype was sampled from a woman between 65 and 79 years old with renal cell carcinoma. This material consisted of tumor tissue, taken from a patient whose treatment included radiotherapy and nephrectomy.

CDR3 bases: TGTGCCAGCAGTCGGATCACAGGGGTCTACGAGCAGTACTTC. As protein: CASSRITGVYEQYF. The rearrangement joins TRBV5-5 to TRBJ2-7, with 7 positions matching TRBD1. Germline CDR1 and CDR2: SGHKS and YYEKEE (reference sequence). V shed 5 bases, J shed 3 bases, and the junction held 8 bases outside the gene matches. This CDR3 is built from 14 residues.